These T cell receptor beta chains were read from a single sample in a study of yellow fever vaccine responses in identical twins. TCRdb re-called the RT-PCR reads through MiXCR, storing one row per CDR3 protein. The table records 1,500 to 2,000 distinct CDR3 sequences, 84% of them present only once. This specimen consisted of T cells from blood (PBMCs), unsorted or a sorted subset (not recorded which), obtained before or after yellow fever vaccination (not recorded which). These TCRs come from a female donor who received the yellow fever vaccine. CDR3s leave out the opening cysteine and the closing phenylalanine or tryptophan.

v_gene	CDR3aa
TRBV20-1	SAREAEGSNQPQH
TRBV10-3	AISTGTEAF
TRBV11-1	ASSSLAGGPARGEQF
TRBV5-1	ASSVGTVSYNEQF
TRBV29-1	SVDRSNTQY
TRBV3-1	ASSLKGGSYNEQF
TRBV18	ASSPVVDSEQY
TRBV6-5	ASSYSAGGDGYT
TRBV4-1	ASSSSEGENTEAF
TRBV12-5	ASGFWGGQPQH
TRBV15	ATSRGGYGGYT